Listed here are 32 T cell receptor beta chains from one sample, sequenced in a study of cytomegalovirus exposure and HLA in healthy donors. Use of 60 Vbeta and 13 Jbeta primers characterized the PCR. Generated by immunoSEQ multiplex PCR, the TCRdb table keeps only in-frame clones and is missing some. The table records over 85,000 clones, about 67% of them present only once. Sequenced: PBMCs. These receptors originate from a man aged 25-45 years in good health and CMV-seronegative.

The rearrangement links TRBV27 to TRBJ1-1, with a tentative D call TRBD1 (5 bases). This CDR3 is 14 amino acids long. Trimming shortened V by 6 bases and J by 1 base, and 12 bases separated the two germline ends. Germline CDR1 and CDR2: MNHEY and SMNVEV (reference sequence). Here the CDR3 DNA reads TGTGCCAGCAGGCAACAAGGGGCGAACACTGAAGCTTTCTTT. Its translation is CASRQQGANTEAFF.

The chain combines TRBV10-1 with TRBJ2-7, with D possibly being TRBD2 (6 bases). With 6 bases removed from V and 1 base from J, the gap between germline ends came to 16 bases. Germline loops: CDR1 WNHNN, CDR2 SYGVQD (reference sequence). The CDR3 is 15 residues long. The CDR3 reads CASSKGGTESYEQYF. DNA for the CDR3: TGCGCCAGCAGCAAGGGCGGGACTGAGTCCTACGAGCAGTACTTC.

CDR3 DNA sequence: TGTGCCAGTGGTCCCCGGAATGAGCAGTTCTTC. Its translation is CASGPRNEQFF. The chain is built from TRBV27 and TRBJ2-1; D gene unclear. Trimming left V 9 bases short and J 7 bases short, with 10 bases between. CDR3 size: 11 residues. Germline assignment: CDR1 MNHEY and CDR2 SMNVEV (reference sequence).

The chain is built from TRBV7-9 and TRBJ1-2, with 8 nucleotides matching TRBD1. The CDR3 spans 13 residues. The trim removed 5 bases at V and 6 bases at J, leaving 5 bases unmatched. Per the germline V gene, CDR1 is SEHNR and CDR2 is FQNEAQ (reference sequence). The CDR3 sequence: CASSPRQGNGYTF. In nucleotides, the CDR3 is TGTGCCAGCAGCCCCCGACAGGGGAATGGCTACACCTTC.

This sequence joins TRBV6-6 and TRBJ2-2, with 9 bases lining up with TRBD1. Germline values: CDR1 MNHNY, CDR2 SVGAGI (reference sequence). The CDR3 has 14 residues. The trim removed 4 bases at V and 7 bases at J, leaving 4 bases unmatched. This CDR3 reads CASSSGQGVGELFF. In DNA, the CDR3 is TGTGCCAGCAGTTCGGGACAGGGCGTCGGGGAGCTGTTTTTT.

The chain recombines TRBV25-1 with TRBJ2-6; D not resolved. This CDR3 region has 13 residues. CDR1 and CDR2 (germline): MGHDK, SYGVNS. V was shortened by 4 bases and J by 3 bases, with 4 bases between the two germline ends. CDR3 coding DNA: TGTGCCAGCAGTGGGAGTGGGGCCAACGTCCTGACTTTC. Protein product: CASSGSGANVLTF.

The V gene is TRBV10-3, the J gene TRBJ2-7; D is ambiguous. Per the germline V gene, CDR1 is ENHRY and CDR2 is SYGVKD. Deletions cut 10 bases from V and 4 bases from J, with 11 bases between. The CDR3 runs to 11 residues. The CDR3 loop is CATAPKYEQYF. Here the CDR3 DNA reads TGTGCCACCGCCCCTAAGTACGAGCAGTACTTC.

This chain connects TRBV5-1 to TRBJ2-1; TRBD2 matches at 11 bases. Germline V CDR1 and CDR2: SGHRS, YFSETQ. This CDR3 region has 15 residues. V lost 4 bases and J lost 5; bases outside the gene matches: 5. CDR3 amino acids: CASSPVAGGNNEQFF. CDR3 coding DNA: TGCGCCAGCAGCCCTGTAGCGGGAGGGAACAATGAGCAGTTCTTC.

This chain uses TRBV4-1 with TRBJ1-2; D is undetermined. V was clipped by 4 bases and J by 2 bases, with 11 bases between them. CDR1 is MGHRA, CDR2 YSYEKL, per germline. This CDR3 spans 14 amino acids. The CDR3 loop reads CASSPKTPNYGYTF. CDR3 bases: TGCGCCAGCAGCCCGAAGACACCGAACTATGGCTACACCTTC.

The chain recombines TRBV6-6 with TRBJ1-5; D not certain. This CDR3 is built from 13 residues. Germline V gene lookup returns CDR1 MNHNY and CDR2 SVGAGI (reference sequence). V was cut by 3 bases and J by 3 bases, with 6 bases left in between. DNA for the CDR3: TGTGCCAGCAGTTATGACTCCAATCAGCCCCAGCATTTT. Its protein is CASSYDSNQPQHF.

J is TRBJ1-4 and V is TRBV12-5; D possibly corresponds to TRBD1 (5 bases). Germline V CDR1 and CDR2: LGHNT, FRNRAP. The CDR3 is made up of 15 amino acids. Trimming took off 6 bases at V and 6 bases at J, with 17 bases between the two ends. The DNA for the CDR3 is TGTGCTAGTGGCCTCGACAGTATCGTAGATGAAAAACTGTTTTTT. This gives the protein CASGLDSIVDEKLFF.

This rearrangement joins TRBV6-1 to TRBJ1-4; D gene ambiguous. Germline lookup yields CDR1 MNHNS and CDR2 SASEGT. The CDR3 is 12 amino acids. V lost 6 bases, J lost 4 bases, and 6 bases lay in between. CDR3 sequence: CASSRYNEKLFF. The DNA for the CDR3 is TGTGCCAGCAGCCGCTATAATGAAAAACTGTTTTTT.

The rearrangement uses TRBV25-1 and TRBJ2-3, with D perhaps matching TRBD2 (5 bases). Germline CDR1 is MGHDK and CDR2 is SYGVNS. The V end lost 6 bases, the J end lost 1 base, and 14 bases lay between the germline ends. The CDR3 consists of 15 residues. CDR3 amino acids: CASSRGYFGTDTQYF. As DNA, the CDR3 is TGTGCCAGCAGCCGGGGATACTTTGGCACAGATACGCAGTATTTT.

The rearrangement joins TRBV18 to TRBJ1-3; D gene ambiguous. The CDR3 extends over 15 amino acids. Germline CDR1 KGHSH, CDR2 LQKENI. V was pared by 0 bases and J by 2 bases, with 8 bases between. CDR3 nucleotides: TGTGCCAGCTCACCACCGCCAAGCGCTGGAAACACCATATATTTT. Translation: CASSPPPSAGNTIYF.

CDR3 loop: CASSQETSEGRNEQFF. The DNA of the CDR3 is TGTGCCAGCAGCCAAGAAACGTCAGAGGGTAGGAATGAGCAGTTCTTC. The V gene is TRBV4-2, the J gene TRBJ2-1, with D possibly TRBD2 on 5 matching bases. CDR3 length equals 16 residues. The germline gives CDR1 LGHNA, CDR2 YNFKEQ. The V and J ends lost 0 bases and 7 bases respectively, with 16 bases between them.

CDR3: CASSRSGQGPEAFF. DNA of the CDR3: TGCGCCAGCAGCCGGTCGGGGCAGGGGCCTGAAGCTTTCTTT. The rearrangement uses TRBV4-3 and TRBJ1-1, with a weak D call TRBD1 (6 bases). This CDR3 contains 14 residues. V was shortened by 4 bases and J by 6 bases, with 15 bases between the two germline ends. Germline CDR1 reads LGHNA; CDR2 reads YSLEER.

This chain links TRBV29-1 with TRBJ2-3; tentative D call: TRBD1 (5 bases). CDR1 is SQVTM, CDR2 ANQGSEA, per germline. The V and J ends lost 3 bases and 4 bases respectively, with 8 bases between them. There are 12 residues in the CDR3. In nucleotides, the CDR3 is TGCAGCGTTGACCCAGGGTCAGATACGCAGTATTTT. It translates to CSVDPGSDTQYF.

This chain joins TRBV6-6 and TRBJ1-2; possible D gene TRBD1, 6 bases. This CDR3 has 15 residues. Germline V lookup: CDR1 MNHNY, CDR2 SVGAGI (reference sequence). Trimming stripped 5 bases from V and 2 bases from J, with 15 bases between. CDR3 protein: CASSDPGQGNYGYTF. The CDR3 DNA reads as TGTGCCAGCAGTGACCCGGGGCAGGGGAACTATGGCTACACCTTC.

The chain is built from TRBV28 and TRBJ2-3, with a tentative D call TRBD2 (6 bases). This CDR3 spans 14 amino acids. Looked up from germline, CDR1 is MDHEN and CDR2 is SYDVKM. The ends were cut back, 5 bases at V and 4 bases at J, with 13 bases in the middle. CDR3 nucleotides: TGTGCCAGCAGTGCCCCCAGGAGGGCAGATACGCAGTATTTT. Its protein product is CASSAPRRADTQYF.

This clone showed up just a few times. The chain recombines TRBV6-5 with TRBJ2-1; TRBD2 matches 8 bases. The CDR3 spans 15 residues. Germline V lookup: CDR1 MNHEY, CDR2 SVGAGI. Trimming removed 2 bases from V and 7 bases from J; junction bases left unmatched: 7. CDR3 DNA: TGTGCCAGCAGTTACCGGACTAGCTTAACTAATGAGCAGTTCTTC. This encodes CASSYRTSLTNEQFF.

This chain connects TRBV28 to TRBJ2-3, with 8 nucleotides matching TRBD1. This CDR3 has 16 residues. The junction had 8 bases not matched to a gene; V was cut back by 2 bases and J by 4 bases. Per germline, CDR1 MDHEN and CDR2 SYDVKM. CDR3 bases: TGTGCCAGCAGTTTAGGACAGGGTCGATTTCCAGATACGCAGTATTTT. This encodes CASSLGQGRFPDTQYF.

The sample holds a few counts of this clone. The J gene is TRBJ1-1, the V gene TRBV28, with TRBD1 as a possible D gene (6 bases). The CDR3 loop spans 13 amino acids. Trimming took 8 bases from V and 0 from J, leaving 10 bases between them. Per germline, CDR1 MDHEN and CDR2 SYDVKM. CDR3 amino acids: CASLTGVNTEAFF. CDR3 sequence (DNA): TGTGCCAGCTTGACAGGAGTGAACACTGAAGCTTTCTTT.

The chain links TRBV7-3 to TRBJ1-6; a weak D match, TRBD1 (5 bases). The germline CDR1 and CDR2 sequences are SGHTA and FQGTGA. The V end lost 2 bases, the J end lost 7 bases, and 6 bases lay between the germline ends. The CDR3 runs to 13 residues. This chain's CDR3 is CASSLSGNSPLHF. DNA of the CDR3: TGTGCCAGCAGCTTATCAGGGAATTCACCCCTCCACTTT.

The gene calls are TRBV5-1 and TRBJ2-7; D is possibly TRBD1 (5 bases). The CDR3 is 13 residues long. Per the germline V gene, CDR1 is SGHRS and CDR2 is YFSETQ. The V gene lost 4 bases and the J gene lost 2 bases, with 10 bases spanning the gap. CDR3 coding DNA: TGCGCCAGCAGCCCCCAGGGCCCCTACGAGCAGTACTTC. This encodes CASSPQGPYEQYF.

This rearrangement joins TRBV10-3 to TRBJ2-5; a possible D gene is TRBD2 (6 bases). Per the germline V gene, CDR1 is ENHRY and CDR2 is SYGVKD. The CDR3 runs to 17 residues. Trimming pared 3 bases from V and 5 bases from J, leaving 22 bases between. CDR3 protein: CAISERWGEKFAETQYF. The CDR3 coding sequence is TGTGCCATCAGTGAAAGGTGGGGGGAGAAGTTTGCGGAGACCCAGTACTTC.

A remark on this clone: A junction end diverges from the germline sequence, so it may reflect a read error. The chain has TRBV7-7 and TRBJ1-3; 7 positions match TRBD1. This CDR3 is 13 amino acids long. The germline V gene encodes CDR1 SSHAT and CDR2 FNYEAQ (reference sequence). The CDR3 DNA reads TGTGCTAGCAGCTCCGGGACAGCGGACACCATATATTTT. The encoded protein is CASSSGTADTIYF.

The chain combines TRBV28 with TRBJ1-6; 7 positions agree with TRBD1. V lost 5 bases to trimming and J lost 0 bases; unmatched junction nucleotides: 19. This CDR3 region has 21 residues. Germline V gives CDR1 MDHEN, CDR2 SYDVKM. CDR3 bases: TGTGCCAGCAGTACCCGGGGGCAGGGGGACCTCATGAGCTCCTATAATTCACCCCTCCACTTT. Translated: CASSTRGQGDLMSSYNSPLHF.

The chain uses TRBV5-4 and TRBJ2-7; 9 nucleotides line up with TRBD1. V dropped 3 bases and J dropped 3; count of bases not matched to a gene: 10. Germline values: CDR1 SGHNT, CDR2 YYREEE (reference sequence). The length of the CDR3 is 16 residues. The CDR3 loop is CASSSSGTGIFYEQYF. In DNA, the CDR3 is TGTGCCAGCAGCTCATCCGGGACAGGGATATTCTACGAGCAGTACTTC.

In nucleotides, the CDR3 is TGTGCCAGCAGTGAAGCGACAGGGTTGACTGAAGCTTTCTTT. As protein: CASSEATGLTEAFF. The chain combines TRBV2 with TRBJ1-1; TRBD1 matches 7 bases. The CDR3 length is 14 residues. CDR1 is SNHLY, CDR2 FYNNEI, per germline. V shed 0 bases and J 5 bases; nucleotides not matched to a gene: 3.

Only a few counts were recorded for this clone. This rearrangement joins TRBV30 to TRBJ1-5; D is perhaps TRBD1 (5 bases). Trimming took 1 base from V and 2 from J, leaving 9 bases between them. CDR3 length equals 14 residues. The germline V gene encodes CDR1 GTSNPN and CDR2 SVGIG (reference sequence). The CDR3 coding sequence is TGTGCCTGGAGTGCAGGGCTGGGCAATCAGCCCCAGCATTTT. Translation: CAWSAGLGNQPQHF.

V is TRBV2 and J is TRBJ2-7; D perhaps matches TRBD2 (5 bases). Trimming took off 4 bases at V and 4 bases at J, with 17 bases between the two ends. CDR1 is SNHLY and CDR2 is FYNNEI in the germline V gene. This CDR3 contains 15 residues. The CDR3 protein is CASSGRNLERYEQYF. The CDR3, as DNA: TGTGCCAGCAGTGGACGCAACCTGGAGCGGTACGAGCAGTACTTC. The full variable domain, with the rest looked up from reference TRBV2 and TRBJ2-7, is EPEVTQTPSHQVTQMGQEVILRCVPISNHLYFYWYRQILGQKVEFLVSFYNNEISEKSEIFDDQFSVERPDGSNFTLKIRSTKLEDSAMYFCASSGRNLERYEQYFGPGTRLTVT.

This clone occurred once. The CDR3 sequence is CASRPNREGNYGYTF. CDR3 coding DNA: TGCGCCAGCAGGCCAAACAGGGAGGGGAACTATGGCTACACCTTC. The chain has TRBV5-1 and TRBJ1-2, with D perhaps TRBD1 (6 bases). CDR3 size: 15 residues. The germline V and J ends were trimmed by 5 bases and 2 bases, with 16 bases remaining between them. From germline, CDR1 is SGHRS and CDR2 YFSETQ.